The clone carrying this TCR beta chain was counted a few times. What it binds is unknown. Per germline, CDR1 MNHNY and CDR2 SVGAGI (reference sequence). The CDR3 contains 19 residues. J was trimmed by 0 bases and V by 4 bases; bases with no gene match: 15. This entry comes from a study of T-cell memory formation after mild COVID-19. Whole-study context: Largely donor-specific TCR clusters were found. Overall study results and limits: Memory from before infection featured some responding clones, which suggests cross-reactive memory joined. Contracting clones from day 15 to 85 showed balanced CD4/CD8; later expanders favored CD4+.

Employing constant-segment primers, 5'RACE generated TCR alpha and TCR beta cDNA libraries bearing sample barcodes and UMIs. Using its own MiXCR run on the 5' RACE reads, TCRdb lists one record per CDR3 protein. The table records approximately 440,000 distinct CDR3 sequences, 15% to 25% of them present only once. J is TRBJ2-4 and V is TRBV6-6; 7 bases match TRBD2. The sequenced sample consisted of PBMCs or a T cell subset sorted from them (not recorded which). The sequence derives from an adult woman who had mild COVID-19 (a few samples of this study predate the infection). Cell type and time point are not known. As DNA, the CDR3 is TGTGCCAGCAGTTTCCCTAACCGGGGGGAGGGACTAGCCAAAAACATTCAGTACTTC. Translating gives CASSFPNRGEGLAKNIQYF.